The 19 T cell receptor beta chains listed next were all sequenced from one sample in a study of OX40 agonist ivuxolimab in advanced cancers. The data were produced by immunoSEQ multiplex PCR, yet TCRdb's version contains in-frame clones alone and is incomplete. Found here are 68,000 or so clones, about nine tenths of them singletons; the top ten hold 8% to 10%. The sequencing used CD4+ or CD8+ T cells sorted from blood, collected in a trial of the OX40 agonist ivuxolimab. The receptors originated from an adult with an advanced solid tumor such as melanoma, head and neck, liver or kidney cancer.

This sequence joins TRBV5-6 and TRBJ2-7, with D unresolved. Germline V CDR1 and CDR2: SGHDT, YYEEEE. The germline V and J ends were trimmed by 2 bases and 2 bases, with 11 bases remaining between them. This CDR3 spans 14 amino acids. CDR3 nucleotide sequence: TGTGCCAGCAGCTTCTTGAGGTCCACCTACGAGCAGTACTTC. As protein: CASSFLRSTYEQYF.

The chain links TRBV18 to TRBJ1-2; 7 positions agree with TRBD1. This CDR3 has 14 residues. J gave up 7 bases and V 5 bases, and 10 bases lay outside the gene matches. Germline V gene lookup returns CDR1 KGHSH and CDR2 LQKENI. CDR3 in DNA: TGTGCCAGCTCATCTATGGGGACAGAGGCTGGCTACACCTTC. Its protein product is CASSSMGTEAGYTF. The variable domain in full, completed from reference TRBV18 and TRBJ1-2, reads NAGVMQNPRHLVRRRGQEARLRCSPMKGHSHVYWYRQLPEEGLKFMVYLQKENIIDESGMPKERFSAEFPKEGPSILRIQQVVRGDSAAYFCASSSMGTEAGYTFGSGTRLTVV.

CDR3 protein: CASGPAGGRREQYF. CDR3 in DNA: TGTGCCAGCGGCCCGGCCGGGGGAAGGCGCGAGCAGTACTTC. The rearrangement joins TRBV28 to TRBJ2-7; possibly TRBD2 for D (6 bases). From germline, CDR1 is MDHEN and CDR2 SYDVKM. This CDR3 is 14 amino acids long. V was pared by 8 bases and J by 6 bases, with 20 bases between.

Concerning this clone itself: In the same sample, other DNA sequences code for this CDR3. The chain recombines TRBV7-9 with TRBJ1-1; a possible D gene is TRBD1 (6 bases). The CDR3 runs to 12 residues. The germline gives CDR1 SEHNR, CDR2 FQNEAQ (reference sequence). V lost 7 bases and J lost 4, with 10 bases in between. CDR3 DNA: TGTGCCAGCAACAGGGTAGGCACTGAAGCTTTCTTT. Translation: CASNRVGTEAFF.

The chain is built from TRBV7-2 and TRBJ2-7, with TRBD2 matching 10 bases. The CDR3 has 14 residues. Germline CDR1 reads SGHTA; CDR2 reads FQGNSA. V shed 6 bases, J shed 6 bases, and the junction held 8 bases outside the gene matches. The CDR3, as DNA: TGTGCCAGCAGTAGGGGGACTAGCGCATCCGAGCAGTACTTC. This translates into CASSRGTSASEQYF.

The genes are TRBV4-2 and TRBJ1-5, with a weak D call TRBD1 (6 bases). V was clipped by 4 bases and J by 1 base, with 11 bases between them. The CDR3 covers 15 residues. Per the germline V gene, CDR1 is LGHNA and CDR2 is YNFKEQ. CDR3 nucleotide sequence: TGTGCCAGCAGCCCGGAGGGGGTCAGCAATCAGCCCCAGCATTTT. Translating it yields CASSPEGVSNQPQHF.

The J gene is TRBJ2-2, the V gene TRBV5-1; D ambiguous. Germline V gene sequence: CDR1 SGHRS, CDR2 YFSETQ. Trimming pared 1 base from V and 1 base from J, leaving 8 bases between. There are 15 residues in the CDR3. The CDR3 spells CASSLIGKNTGELFF. The CDR3 coding sequence is TGCGCCAGCAGCTTGATAGGGAAGAACACCGGGGAGCTGTTTTTT.

This chain uses TRBV5-1 with TRBJ1-1; D unclear. This CDR3 is built from 13 residues. The germline V gene encodes CDR1 SGHRS and CDR2 YFSETQ. Trimming stripped 0 bases from V and 8 bases from J, with 11 bases between. The CDR3 bases are TGCGCCAGCAGCTTGGCCCCAGATCGAGAAGCTTTCTTT. As protein: CASSLAPDREAFF.

The gene calls are TRBV6-6 and TRBJ1-5; 7 bases align to TRBD1. With 5 bases clipped from V and 4 bases from J, the junction kept 2 bases outside the gene matches. The germline CDR1 and CDR2 sequences are MNHNY and SVGAGI (reference sequence). The CDR3 has 13 residues. The DNA for the CDR3 is TGTGCCAGCAGTGACAGGGTAAATCAGCCCCAGCATTTT. This codes for CASSDRVNQPQHF.

The gene calls are TRBV30 and TRBJ1-4, with TRBD1 matching over 9 bases. From germline, CDR1 is GTSNPN and CDR2 SVGIG (reference sequence). V lost 1 base to trimming and J lost 7 bases; unmatched junction nucleotides: 7. The CDR3 is 15 amino acids. In DNA, the CDR3 is TGTGCCTGGAGTGGAGGGACAGGGTTGGTTGAAAAACTGTTTTTT. Protein: CAWSGGTGLVEKLFF. Filled out from reference TRBV30 and TRBJ1-4, the complete variable domain reads SQTIHQWPATLVQPVGSPLSLECTVEGTSNPNLYWYRQAAGRGLQLLFYSVGIGQISSEVPQNLSASRPQDRQFILSSKKLLLSDSGFYLCAWSGGTGLVEKLFFGSGTQLSVL.

The chain links TRBV28 to TRBJ1-3, with a possible D match to TRBD1 (6 bases). Germline lookup yields CDR1 MDHEN and CDR2 SYDVKM. V dropped 5 bases and J dropped 4 bases, with 12 bases sitting between them. The CDR3 sequence is 14 residues long. CDR3: CASSLRQAGNTIYF. Written as DNA, the CDR3 is TGTGCCAGCAGTCTTAGACAGGCCGGAAACACCATATATTTT.

This chain connects TRBV7-9 to TRBJ2-6; D is unclear. Trimming took 4 bases from V and 1 from J, leaving 14 bases between them. Looked up from germline, CDR1 is SEHNR and CDR2 is FQNEAQ (reference sequence). The CDR3 totals 17 residues. Written as DNA, the CDR3 is TGTGCCAGCAGCTACCGGAGTCCTCCTTCTGGGGCCAACGTCCTGACTTTC. Translated, it gives CASSYRSPPSGANVLTF.

The chain recombines TRBV2 with TRBJ2-3; 11 bases align to TRBD2. The germline CDR1 and CDR2 sequences are SNHLY and FYNNEI. The CDR3 sequence is 14 residues long. V trimming: 8 bases; J trimming: 1 base; junction bases outside the gene matches: 2. The CDR3 region has the DNA TGTGCCAGCGGGACTAGCGGAGGCACAGATACGCAGTATTTT. Translating it yields CASGTSGGTDTQYF.

CDR3 DNA sequence: TGTGCCAGTAGTCCCATGGCAAGGAGTGGGAACACTGAAGCTTTCTTT. Translating it yields CASSPMARSGNTEAFF. The rearrangement uses TRBV19 and TRBJ1-1; no clear D gene. Trimming left V 5 bases short and J 1 base short, with 17 bases between. The CDR3 is made up of 16 amino acids. Germline V CDR1 and CDR2: LNHDA, SQIVND (reference sequence).

The chain joins TRBV5-1 to TRBJ1-6; no clear D gene. V lost 9 bases, J lost 9 bases, and 16 bases lay in between. The germline V gene encodes CDR1 SGHRS and CDR2 YFSETQ. The CDR3 totals 13 residues. CDR3 sequence (DNA): TGCGCCACGCGCAAGGATGAAGGTTCACCCCTCCACTTT. Its translation: CATRKDEGSPLHF.

V and J are TRBV4-1 and TRBJ1-2; D is uncertain. Trimming removed 0 bases at V and 2 bases at J, with 10 bases between. Germline V gene lookup returns CDR1 MGHRA and CDR2 YSYEKL. This CDR3 comprises 15 residues. CDR3 loop: CASSQDLTRNYGYTF. The DNA for the CDR3 is TGCGCCAGCAGCCAAGATCTAACCAGAAACTATGGCTACACCTTC.

The chain employs TRBV5-1 and TRBJ2-7; D uncertain. The germline V gene encodes CDR1 SGHRS and CDR2 YFSETQ. The CDR3 runs 15 residues. The germline V and J ends were trimmed by 0 bases and 2 bases, with 12 bases remaining between them. The CDR3 DNA is TGCGCCAGCAGCTTGGCAGGTCACACCACCTACGAGCAGTACTTC. Translated, it gives CASSLAGHTTYEQYF.

The V call is TRBV10-3, the J call TRBJ1-5, with 7 bases aligning to TRBD1. V shed 6 bases, J shed 5 bases, and the junction held 4 bases outside the gene matches. The V gene's germline CDR1 is ENHRY and CDR2 SYGVKD. The CDR3 loop spans 13 amino acids. The CDR3 loop reads CAIRQGDDQPQHF. DNA of the CDR3: TGTGCCATCAGGCAGGGGGACGATCAGCCCCAGCATTTT.

The rearrangement uses TRBV6-5 and TRBJ2-3; D call uncertain. V lost 8 bases to trimming and J lost 6 bases, with 9 bases between them. Germline V lookup: CDR1 MNHEY, CDR2 SVGAGI. The CDR3 extends over 11 amino acids. This CDR3 reads CASGIGDTQYF. DNA for the CDR3: TGTGCCAGCGGGATCGGGGATACGCAGTATTTT.